Listed here is a single T cell receptor beta chain. This clone was picked up one time. Its antigen has not been determined. The sample holds no much larger clone one base away, and base qualities are not on file. Using the deep immunoSEQ assay, multiplex PCR amplified TCR CDR3 regions from genomic DNA. Extracted genomic DNA from each cell subset was distributed evenly across all wells of several immunoSEQ 96-well plates, and each plate was treated as a replicate. For unsorted PBMC, about 270 ng of genomic DNA, equivalent to around 30,000 T cell genomes, went into each replicate PCR. Unsorted PBMC genomic DNA was sequenced across ten immunoSEQ deep assay plates. Purified libraries were measured with a Qubit 3.0 fluorometer, size-checked on a Bioanalyzer 2100, and measured again with the KAPA Library Quantification kit. Every immunoSEQ 96-well plate was sequenced on a dedicated single-read 150-cycle Illumina NextSeq 550 flow cell. On the study's bioinformatics: The immunoSEQ output contained only junctional sequences without quality scores, so filtering could not match that applied to full-length reads. Sequences were annotated with PyIR, a Python wrapper for IgBLAST v1.9, and V/J genes and CDR3 were assigned using IMGT germline references. Reads with weak V/J assignments (E-value above 1e-6), missing CDR3, stop codons, out-of-frame junctions, or ambiguous translated residues were removed. V3J clonotypes were defined by identical inferred V gene, J gene, and CDR3 amino acid sequence. To compute the percentage overlap between repertoires, the number of shared unique clonotypes was divided by the size of the smaller repertoire. RTK rarefaction, the Chao1 estimator, and Recon v2.1 estimates of unobserved clonotypes were used to assess repertoire richness. Entries here come from immuneACCESS through TCRdb and include only in-frame sequences with V and J called. Some clones fail to appear in such tables; in the studies checked, an unresolved V gene covers under half of the shortfall, and the cause of the remainder is unknown. Clonal size and the V and J genes are those of that table, whereas D and trimming came from the DNA. A total of nearly 500,000 clones appear in this sample, around 80% of them only once. The ten largest clones capture roughly 13% of the sample.

This record comes from a study of shared clonotypes between healthy human individuals (dated by TCRdb to about 2020). Concerning the study at large: A few men and two women, aged 18 to 49 years, made up the cohort. The study deeply sequenced blood TCR repertoires of five healthy adults to estimate repertoire size and the extent of clonotype sharing between individuals. To increase sequencing depth and limit assay-specific biases, TCR repertoire library preparation and sequencing were carried out by different laboratories using diverse techniques. Each donor's leukapheresis produced roughly between roughly 0.85 and 9.5 billion PBMCs.

Trimming at the junction amounts to 0 bases on V and 7 bases on J, and the germline ends lie 12 bases apart. The CDR3 runs 15 amino acids, cysteine and phenylalanine included. The CDR3 DNA has 45 bases and is translated from base 1. The germline V gene (reference sequence) provides CDR1 MNHEY and CDR2 SMNVEV. Healthy HIV-negative adults with no recently reported acute infections or vaccinations were included as donors. All donors were Caucasian adults living in Nashville, Tennessee, USA. In the unsorted samples, roughly 90 million PBMCs were counted, and genomic DNA was extracted using the QIAamp DNA Blood Mini kit. Blood was obtained by leukapheresis, after which PBMCs were separated by Ficoll-Histopaque density gradient centrifugation and cryopreserved in liquid nitrogen vapor phase. General study outcomes and caveats: Sampling was limited to blood, and TCR repertoires in tissue likely differ from TCR repertoires in blood. Based on pairwise subsampling, the degree of clonotype sharing among donors was expected to be affected by sequencing depth. The small number of donors limited the genetic and exposure-history diversity represented.

This clonotype was obtained from a woman aged 40 to 50 in good health. Some clones in this sample may be carry-over from other donors' samples. The rearrangement combines TRBV27 with TRBJ1-4; the D gene assignment is ambiguous. The sequencing input was PBMCs. The DNA is TGTGCCAGCAGTTTATCCTCTCAGTATAGTGAAAAACTGTTTTTT. Its protein is CASSLSSQYSEKLFF.